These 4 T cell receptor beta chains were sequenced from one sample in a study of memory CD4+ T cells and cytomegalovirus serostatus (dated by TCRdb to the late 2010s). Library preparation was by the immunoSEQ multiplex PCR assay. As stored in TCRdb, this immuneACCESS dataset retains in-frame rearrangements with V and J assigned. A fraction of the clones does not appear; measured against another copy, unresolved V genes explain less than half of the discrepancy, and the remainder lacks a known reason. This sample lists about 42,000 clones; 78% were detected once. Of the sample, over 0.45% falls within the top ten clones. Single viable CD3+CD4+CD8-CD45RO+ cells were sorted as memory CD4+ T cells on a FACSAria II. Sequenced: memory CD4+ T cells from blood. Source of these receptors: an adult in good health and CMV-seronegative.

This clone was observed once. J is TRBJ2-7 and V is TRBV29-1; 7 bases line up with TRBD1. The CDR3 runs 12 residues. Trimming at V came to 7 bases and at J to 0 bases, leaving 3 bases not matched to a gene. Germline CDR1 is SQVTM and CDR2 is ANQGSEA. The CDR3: CSAGTVSYEQYF. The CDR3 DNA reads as TGCAGCGCAGGGACAGTCTCCTACGAGCAGTACTTC.

The DNA of the CDR3 is TGTGCCAGCAGCCCTTGGCAGAAGGATAGCAATCAGCCCCAGCATTTT. Amino acid sequence: CASSPWQKDSNQPQHF. The chain links TRBV7-8 to TRBJ1-5, with unresolved D. Trimming shortened V by 5 bases and J by 0 bases, and 14 bases separated the two germline ends. This CDR3 has 16 amino acids. CDR1 SGHVS and CDR2 FQNEAQ come from the germline V gene. The full variable domain, rest sourced from reference TRBV7-8 and TRBJ1-5, is GAGVSQSPRYKVAKRGQDVALRCDPISGHVSLFWYQQALGQGPEFLTYFQNEAQLDKSGLPSDRFFAERPEGSVSTLKIQRTQQEDSAVYLCASSPWQKDSNQPQHFGDGTRLSIL.

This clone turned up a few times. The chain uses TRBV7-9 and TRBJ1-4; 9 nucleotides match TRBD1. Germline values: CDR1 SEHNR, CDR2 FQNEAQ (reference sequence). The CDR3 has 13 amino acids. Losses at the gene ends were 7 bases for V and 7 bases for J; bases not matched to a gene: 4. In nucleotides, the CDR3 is TGTGCCAGCAACAGGGGGCGGAGTGAAAAACTGTTTTTT. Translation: CASNRGRSEKLFF.

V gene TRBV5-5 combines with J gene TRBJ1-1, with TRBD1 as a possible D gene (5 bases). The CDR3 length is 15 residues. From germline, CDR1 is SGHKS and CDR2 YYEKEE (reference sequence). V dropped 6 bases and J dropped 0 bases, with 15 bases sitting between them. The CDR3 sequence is CASTLGGGLNTEAFF. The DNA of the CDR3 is TGTGCCAGCACCCTGGGCGGGGGTTTGAACACTGAAGCTTTCTTT.